These 21 T cell receptor beta chains were all obtained from the same sample, sequenced in a study of OX40 agonist ivuxolimab in advanced cancers. Generated by immunoSEQ multiplex PCR, the TCRdb table keeps only in-frame clones and is missing some. This sample has over 95,000 clones, with about 86% found just once. Source: CD4+ or CD8+ T cells sorted from blood, taken in a trial of the OX40 agonist ivuxolimab. The receptors here all came from an adult with an advanced solid tumor such as melanoma, head and neck, liver or kidney cancer.

V and J are TRBV7-9 and TRBJ1-4, with D perhaps matching TRBD1 (5 bases). V was trimmed by 6 bases and J by 8 bases, leaving 19 bases between them. Germline V gene lookup returns CDR1 SEHNR and CDR2 FQNEAQ (reference sequence). The CDR3 has 15 residues. The CDR3 region is CASRRAGGSGEKLFF. The CDR3 DNA reads TGTGCCAGCAGGAGGGCTGGGGGATCGGGAGAAAAACTGTTTTTT.

The chain couples TRBV19 to TRBJ1-1; D possibly corresponds to TRBD1 (5 bases). Germline V lookup: CDR1 LNHDA, CDR2 SQIVND (reference sequence). The CDR3 sequence is 14 residues long. Trimming cost V 6 bases and J 5 bases, with 16 bases left between them. Here the CDR3 reads CASSQYGGRTEAFF. The CDR3 coding sequence is TGTGCCAGTAGCCAATACGGGGGTAGGACTGAAGCTTTCTTT.

V usage is TRBV5-1 and J usage is TRBJ2-7; no definite D call. There are 14 residues in the CDR3. The V and J ends lost 10 bases and 2 bases respectively, with 19 bases between them. Germline lookup yields CDR1 SGHRS and CDR2 YFSETQ. The CDR3 sequence: CAGHKSAIPYEQYF. The CDR3 DNA sequence: TGCGCCGGCCACAAATCAGCGATACCCTACGAGCAGTACTTC.

This chain links TRBV5-5 with TRBJ1-2; no clear D gene. CDR3 length: 15 residues. V was pared by 3 bases and J by 7 bases, with 19 bases between. Germline CDR1 is SGHKS and CDR2 is YYEKEE (reference sequence). CDR3 coding DNA: TGTGCCAGCAGCTCCGGGTGGCGGACCTCCGCTGGCTACACCTTC. This translates into CASSSGWRTSAGYTF.

This clone was seen a handful of times. J is TRBJ1-2 and V is TRBV5-4, with D perhaps TRBD1 (6 bases). This CDR3 has 13 residues. V lost 4 bases, J lost 6 bases, and 13 bases lay in between. Germline CDR1 SGHNT, CDR2 YYREEE (reference sequence). The CDR3 sequence is CASSLGPGDGYTF. The CDR3 nucleotides read TGTGCCAGCAGCCTAGGACCAGGGGATGGCTACACCTTC. Filled out from reference TRBV5-4 and TRBJ1-2, the complete variable domain reads ETGVTQSPTHLIKTRGQQVTLRCSSQSGHNTVSWYQQALGQGPQFIFQYYREEENGRGNFPPRFSGLQFPNYSSELNVNALELDDSALYLCASSLGPGDGYTFGSGTRLTVV.

J is TRBJ1-5 and V is TRBV9; D may be TRBD1 (5 bases). Germline V lookup: CDR1 SGDLS, CDR2 YYNGEE. The CDR3 runs 14 residues. Trimming pared 0 bases from V and 5 bases from J, leaving 9 bases between. The CDR3 region has the DNA TGTGCCAGCAGCGTAGCCCCGGGGGATCAGCCCCAGCATTTT. It yields the protein CASSVAPGDQPQHF.

The chain uses TRBV4-3 and TRBJ2-2, with TRBD2 matching 12 bases. The CDR3 has 17 amino acids. The J segment lost 6 bases and the V segment lost 1 base, leaving 6 bases of the junction unmatched. Germline V gene sequence: CDR1 LGHNA, CDR2 YSLEER. CDR3 nucleotides: TGCGCCAGCAGCCAAGCATTGACTAGCGGGAGCCCCGGGGAGCTGTTTTTT. Amino acids: CASSQALTSGSPGELFF.

This clone has just one count. The V and J genes are TRBV19 and TRBJ1-1; maybe TRBD1 (6 bases). V lost 7 bases, J lost 0 bases, and 15 bases lay in between. This CDR3 region has 15 residues. From germline, CDR1 is LNHDA and CDR2 SQIVND (reference sequence). The CDR3 DNA reads TGTGCCAGTACCCTGACAGGTGTCATGAACACTGAAGCTTTCTTT. This sequence encodes CASTLTGVMNTEAFF.

In DNA form, the CDR3 reads TGTGCCAGCAGACAGGGGCTAGCAACTAATGAAAAACTGTTTTTT. This gives the protein CASRQGLATNEKLFF. This rearrangement joins TRBV6-5 to TRBJ1-4; 7 bases agree with TRBD1. CDR3 length equals 15 residues. Trimming took 6 bases from V and 0 from J; bases not matched to a gene: 4. The V gene's germline CDR1 is MNHEY and CDR2 SVGAGI.

The V and J genes are TRBV7-9 and TRBJ1-1; a weak D match, TRBD1 (6 bases). The germline V gene encodes CDR1 SEHNR and CDR2 FQNEAQ (reference sequence). The CDR3 consists of 14 residues. The ends were cut back, 7 bases at V and 0 bases at J, with 12 bases in the middle. The CDR3 sequence is CASTQGNMNTEAFF. The CDR3, as DNA: TGTGCCAGCACTCAGGGGAATATGAACACTGAAGCTTTCTTT.

This clone was counted only a few times. The chain employs TRBV28 and TRBJ2-7; D might be TRBD2 (6 bases). The CDR3 has 13 residues. The V end lost 8 bases, the J end lost 0 bases, and 11 bases lay between the germline ends. Germline V gene sequence: CDR1 MDHEN, CDR2 SYDVKM. The CDR3 region is CASGGDVSYEQYF. The CDR3 nucleotides are TGTGCCAGCGGCGGGGACGTCTCCTACGAGCAGTACTTC.

This clone was found a few times. J is TRBJ1-5 and V is TRBV2; maybe TRBD1 (6 bases). V lost 10 bases, J lost 1 base, and 14 bases lay in between. This CDR3 has 14 amino acids. Per germline, CDR1 SNHLY and CDR2 FYNNEI. CDR3 sequence: CATTEGQSNQPQHF. In DNA form, the CDR3 reads TGTGCCACCACAGAAGGACAGAGCAATCAGCCCCAGCATTTT.

This chain joins TRBV6-6 and TRBJ1-5; TRBD1 is a possible D gene (6 bases). Trimming took 5 bases from V and 6 from J, leaving 11 bases between them. This CDR3 is 13 amino acids long. In germline, CDR1 is MNHNY, CDR2 SVGAGI (reference sequence). As DNA, the CDR3 is TGTGCCAGCAGTACAGGGTTGGGTCAGCCCCAGCATTTT. It is translated as CASSTGLGQPQHF.

The chain uses TRBV11-2 and TRBJ1-1; 7 nucleotides line up with TRBD1. J gave up 4 bases and V 7 bases, and 9 bases lay outside the gene matches. This CDR3 spans 14 amino acids. Germline V gene sequence: CDR1 SGHAT, CDR2 FQNNGV. The CDR3: CASNMLPGGTEAFF. CDR3 DNA: TGTGCCAGCAACATGCTCCCAGGGGGCACTGAAGCTTTCTTT. Drawing the rest from reference TRBV11-2 and TRBJ1-1, the complete variable domain is EAGVAQSPRYKIIEKRQSVAFWCNPISGHATLYWYQQILGQGPKLLIQFQNNGVVDDSQLPKDRFSAERLKGVDSTLKIQPAKLEDSAVYLCASNMLPGGTEAFFGQGTRLTVV.

The chain combines TRBV7-3 with TRBJ1-5, with a tentative D call TRBD1 (6 bases). Trimming pared 1 base from V and 2 bases from J, leaving 12 bases between. The CDR3 is made up of 16 amino acids. In germline, CDR1 is SGHTA, CDR2 FQGTGA. The CDR3 DNA sequence: TGTGCCAGCAGCTTAATGTCCAGGGGTGGCAATCAGCCCCAGCATTTT. As protein: CASSLMSRGGNQPQHF.

The chain carries TRBV7-9 and TRBJ2-5, with D possibly called TRBD1 or TRBD2 (6 bases each). This CDR3 contains 15 residues. Looked up from germline, CDR1 is SEHNR and CDR2 is FQNEAQ (reference sequence). Trimming took off 5 bases at V and 5 bases at J, with 18 bases between the two ends. CDR3 sequence: CASSVASGARETQYF. CDR3 nucleotides: TGTGCCAGCAGCGTCGCCTCGGGGGCGAGGGAGACCCAGTACTTC. Full variable domain (outside the CDR3, taken from reference TRBV7-9 and TRBJ2-5): DTGVSQNPRHKITKRGQNVTFRCDPISEHNRLYWYRQTLGQGPEFLTYFQNEAQLEKSRLLSDRFSAERPKGSFSTLEIQRTEQGDSAMYLCASSVASGARETQYFGPGTRLLVL.

V gene TRBV5-4 combines with J gene TRBJ2-7; 7 nucleotides line up with TRBD1. CDR3 length: 15 amino acids. Per germline, CDR1 SGHNT and CDR2 YYREEE (reference sequence). The ends lost 5 bases at V and 0 bases at J; junction bases unmatched: 8. The CDR3: CASRADRVSSYEQYF. CDR3 in DNA: TGTGCCAGCAGGGCTGACAGGGTGAGCTCCTACGAGCAGTACTTC.

The chain is built from TRBV5-1 and TRBJ1-1; the match to TRBD1 covers 7 bases. The CDR3 consists of 15 residues. CDR1 is SGHRS and CDR2 is YFSETQ in the germline V gene. Losses at the gene ends were 4 bases for V and 2 bases for J; bases not matched to a gene: 8. The CDR3 loop is CASSPTDRSNTEAFF. The DNA of the CDR3 is TGCGCCAGCAGCCCCACGGACAGGTCCAACACTGAAGCTTTCTTT. The whole variable domain, filled in from reference TRBV5-1 and TRBJ1-1, reads KAGVTQTPRYLIKTRGQQVTLSCSPISGHRSVSWYQQTPGQGLQFLFEYFSETQRNKGNFPGRFSGRQFSNSRSEMNVSTLELGDSALYLCASSPTDRSNTEAFFGQGTRLTVV.

V usage is TRBV10-3 and J usage is TRBJ2-5; TRBD2 matches at 10 bases. V gave up 7 bases and J gave up 5 bases; unmatched junction bases: 19. Germline CDR1 is ENHRY and CDR2 is SYGVKD. The CDR3 length is 18 residues. CDR3 coding DNA: TGTGCCATCAAATGTCTAGCGGGAGTACGTGCAGGCCGGGAGACCCAGTACTTC. Protein sequence: CAIKCLAGVRAGRETQYF.

V and J are TRBV5-1 and TRBJ2-3; TRBD2 matches 8 bases. The CDR3 consists of 15 residues. J lost 6 bases, V lost 2 bases, and 8 bases had no gene match. The germline CDR1 and CDR2 sequences are SGHRS and YFSETQ. The CDR3 DNA is TGCGCCAGCAGCTTCGGGCGGGGGGTTGAGGATACGCAGTATTTT. Amino acid sequence: CASSFGRGVEDTQYF.

The gene calls are TRBV28 and TRBJ2-5; D is unresolved. Per germline, CDR1 MDHEN and CDR2 SYDVKM. Between the trimmed V and J ends, which lost 2 bases and 5 bases, there was a span of 3 bases. The CDR3 has 11 amino acids. CDR3 coding DNA: TGTGCCAGCAGTTTAGCGGAGACCCAGTACTTC. The encoded protein is CASSLAETQYF. Full variable domain (remainder filled in from reference TRBV28 and TRBJ2-5): DVKVTQSSRYLVKRTGEKVFLECVQDMDHENMFWYRQDPGLGLRLIYFSYDVKMKEKGDIPEGYSVSREKKERFSLILESASTNQTSMYLCASSLAETQYFGPGTRLLVL.